Shown below are 9 T cell receptor beta chains from a single sample sequenced in a study of CD8+CD57+ T cells in acquired aplastic anemia. The template used for profiling TCR beta VDJ and CDR3 was genomic DNA. Using its own MiXCR run on the reads, TCRdb lists one record per CDR3 protein. The table has under 200,000 distinct CDR3 sequences, 35% to 55% seen once. Sequencing input: sorted CD4+, CD8+, or CD8+CD57+ T cells (not recorded which) from PBMCs. These receptors were collected from a human donor in good health.

This clonotype has only a few counts. This chain links TRBV5-1 with TRBJ2-2; 10 bases agree with TRBD2. Germline lookup yields CDR1 SGHRS and CDR2 YFSETQ. This CDR3 is 17 amino acids long. The V gene end was trimmed by 0 bases and the J gene end by 1 base; junction bases not matched to a gene: 3. The CDR3 coding sequence is TGCGCCAGCAGCTTGGCGTCTAGCGGGAGGAACACCGGGGAGCTGTTTTTT. Translation gives CASSLASSGRNTGELFF. The full variable domain, with the rest looked up from reference TRBV5-1 and TRBJ2-2, is KAGVTQTPRYLIKTRGQQVTLSCSPISGHRSVSWYQQTPGQGLQFLFEYFSETQRNKGNFPGRFSGRQFSNSRSEMNVSTLELGDSALYLCASSLASSGRNTGELFFGEGSRLTVL.

This clonotype was seen only a few times. This chain links TRBV11-3 with TRBJ2-3; no definite D call. The CDR3 is 14 amino acids. Trimming took 0 bases from V and 5 from J, leaving 9 bases between them. CDR1 SGHNT and CDR2 YENEEA come from the germline V gene. DNA of the CDR3: TGTGCCAGCAGCTTAGAGGTCTCAGGAGATACGCAGTATTTT. Protein sequence: CASSLEVSGDTQYF.

The chain employs TRBV30 and TRBJ2-3; tentatively, D is TRBD1 (6 bases). The CDR3 loop spans 15 amino acids. Looked up from germline, CDR1 is GTSNPN and CDR2 is SVGIG (reference sequence). Between the trimmed V and J ends, which lost 1 base and 3 bases, there was a span of 14 bases. The CDR3 sequence is CAWSDFQGQTDTQYF. CDR3 coding DNA: TGTGCCTGGAGTGATTTTCAGGGACAAACAGATACGCAGTATTTT. Filled out from reference TRBV30 and TRBJ2-3, the complete variable domain reads SQTIHQWPATLVQPVGSPLSLECTVEGTSNPNLYWYRQAAGRGLQLLFYSVGIGQISSEVPQNLSASRPQDRQFILSSKKLLLSDSGFYLCAWSDFQGQTDTQYFGPGTRLTVL.

This chain connects TRBV15 to TRBJ2-2, with 8 bases lining up with TRBD1. The ends lost 0 bases at V and 7 bases at J; junction bases unmatched: 4. From germline, CDR1 is LNHNV and CDR2 YYDKDF (reference sequence). The CDR3 runs 15 residues. For the CDR3, the DNA is TGTGCCACCAGCAGAGACCAGACAGGGGTCGGGGAGCTGTTTTTT. Translated, it gives CATSRDQTGVGELFF.

This clonotype has a count of ten or more. This rearrangement joins TRBV10-2 to TRBJ2-7; 8 positions agree with TRBD1. V gave up 0 bases and J gave up 5 bases; unmatched junction bases: 6. Germline loops: CDR1 WSHSY, CDR2 SAAADI. The CDR3 has 15 residues. The CDR3 nucleotides are TGCGCCAGCAGTGAGTCGAGGGCAGGGGGCAACGAGCAGTACTTC. This translates into CASSESRAGGNEQYF.

This clonotype was seen at least ten times. The CDR3 coding sequence is TGTGCCAGCAGTTTAGCACAGTCGGGATCTGATACGCAGTATTTT. It specifies CASSLAQSGSDTQYF. The V call is TRBV12-3 or TRBV12-4, the J call TRBJ2-3; TRBD2 is a possible D gene (5 bases). The CDR3 loop spans 15 amino acids. V was cut by 0 bases and J by 6 bases, with 13 bases left in between.

This rearrangement joins TRBV6-5 to TRBJ1-2, with D possibly being TRBD1 (6 bases). CDR3 length equals 13 residues. V was clipped by 2 bases and J by 6 bases, with 10 bases between them. Per the germline V gene, CDR1 is MNHEY and CDR2 is SVGAGI. CDR3 residues: CASSYGGGDGYTF. The CDR3 DNA follows: TGTGCCAGCAGTTACGGAGGGGGAGATGGCTACACCTTC.

This clonotype was picked up one time. Just one base apart from a much larger clone, this may be a read error. V and J are TRBV27 and TRBJ2-7, with D perhaps given as TRBD1 or TRBD2 (5 bases each). The CDR3 is 15 residues long. The V gene's germline CDR1 is MNHEY and CDR2 SMNVEV (reference sequence). Trimming took off 4 bases at V and 7 bases at J, with 20 bases between the two ends. The CDR3 DNA follows: TGTGCCAGCAGTTCATCGGGGCTTTGGGGCGTGGAGCAGTACTTC. Protein: CASSSSGLWGVEQYF.

As regards this clonotype: A much more abundant neighbour one base away suggests this may be a read error. This chain links TRBV11-1 with TRBJ2-2; the D gene could be TRBD1 or TRBD2 (5 bases each). Germline V gene sequence: CDR1 SGHAT, CDR2 FQDESV (reference sequence). V was clipped by 4 bases and J by 0 bases, with 18 bases between them. CDR3 length equals 18 residues. The CDR3 sequence: CASSSGTFGRANTGELFF. The CDR3 DNA is TGTGCCAGCAGCTCAGGGACCTTCGGCCGGGCGAACACCGGGGAGCTGTTTTTT.